This T cell receptor beta chain was obtained from a study of cytotoxic CD8 clonotypes in ibrutinib-treated CLL. Study summary: For this cohort, patients were ten to twelve relapsed/refractory and roughly 14 treatment-naive, while approximately 17 were IGHV unmutated. Average yields of 255,043 productive templates and 100,000 or so productive rearrangements characterized the samples. Study findings and constraints: Public clonotypes, rarely seen, contracted or held steady on treatment.

Germline values: CDR1 KGHSH, CDR2 LQKENI. V lost 6 bases and J 1 base, leaving 9 bases between the germline ends. This CDR3 is built from 13 residues. This clone was observed a few times. The antigen is not known. Profiled with immunoSEQ multiplex PCR; TCRdb holds only in-frame clones, not every one. The sample lists approximately 45,000 clones, 60% to 75% occurring once. Investigators sourced around 2 micrograms of genomic DNA from cryopreserved PBMCs for TCR beta libraries. The rearrangement uses TRBV18 and TRBJ1-2; D is unresolved. This TCR came from a human donor with chronic lymphocytic leukemia. Sample: PBMCs, taken after 12 months of ibrutinib treatment. The CDR3 DNA sequence: TGTGCCAGCTCCGCACTGGATAACTATGGCTACACCTTC. Translating it yields CASSALDNYGYTF.